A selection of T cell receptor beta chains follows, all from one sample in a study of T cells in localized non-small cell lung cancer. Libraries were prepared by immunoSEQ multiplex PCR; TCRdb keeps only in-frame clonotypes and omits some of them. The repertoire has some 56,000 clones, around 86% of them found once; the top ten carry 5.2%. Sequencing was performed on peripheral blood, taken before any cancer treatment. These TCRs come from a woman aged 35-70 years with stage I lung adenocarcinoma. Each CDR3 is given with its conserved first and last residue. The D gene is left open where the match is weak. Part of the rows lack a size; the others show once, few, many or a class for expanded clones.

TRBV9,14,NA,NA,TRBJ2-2,TGTGCCAGCAGCGTAGTAGGGATGCTCGGGGAGCTGTTTTTT,CASSVVGMLGELFF
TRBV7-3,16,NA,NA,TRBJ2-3,TGTGCCAGCAGCCGCGGGACTCACACTAGCACAGATACGCAGTATTTT,CASSRGTHTSTDTQYF
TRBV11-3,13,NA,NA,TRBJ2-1,TGTGCCAGCAGCGGCCCCGGGGACAATGAGCAGTTCTTC,CASSGPGDNEQFF
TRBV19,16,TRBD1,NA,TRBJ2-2,TGTGCCAGTAGTCCGCGGACAGGGGCGGGAACCGGGGAGCTGTTTTTT,CASSPRTGAGTGELFF
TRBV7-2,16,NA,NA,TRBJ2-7,TGTGCCAGCAGCTTAGTGGGGCGGGGCCAAGCCTACGAGCAGTACTTC,CASSLVGRGQAYEQYF
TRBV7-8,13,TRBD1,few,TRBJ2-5,TGTGCCAGCAGCTTCCGAGGGGGCGAGACCCAGTACTTC,CASSFRGGETQYF
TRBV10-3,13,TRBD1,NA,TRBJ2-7,TGTGCCATCAGATCGACAGGGACCTACGAGCAGTACTTC,CAIRSTGTYEQYF
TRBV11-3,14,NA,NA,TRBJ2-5,TGTGCCAGCAGCTTAGGAGGGGCGGGGGAGACCCAGTACTTC,CASSLGGAGETQYF
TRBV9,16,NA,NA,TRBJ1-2,TGTGCCAGCAGCGTAAACCCGGGACTAGCTAACTATGGCTACACCTTC,CASSVNPGLANYGYTF
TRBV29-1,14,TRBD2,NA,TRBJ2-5,TGCAGCGCCGGACTAGCGGGGGCCCAAGAGACCCAGTACTTC,CSAGLAGAQETQYF
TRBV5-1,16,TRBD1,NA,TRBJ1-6,TGCGCCAGCAGCTCGTTGCCGGGACAGTTTAATTCACCCCTCCACTTT,CASSSLPGQFNSPLHF
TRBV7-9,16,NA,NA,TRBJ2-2,TGTGCCAGCAGCCATAGGGTCCAGGAGTACACCGGGGAGCTGTTTTTT,CASSHRVQEYTGELFF
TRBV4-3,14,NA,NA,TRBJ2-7,TGCGCCAGCAGCCAAGAGGCAGGAGCATACGAGCAGTACTTC,CASSQEAGAYEQYF
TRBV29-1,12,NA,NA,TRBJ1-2,TGCAGCGTTGGGACACCCAATCGTGGCTACACCTTC,CSVGTPNRGYTF
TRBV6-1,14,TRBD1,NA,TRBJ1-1,TGTGCCAGCAGTCTTGACAGGGGGCCTGGTGAAGCTTTCTTT,CASSLDRGPGEAFF
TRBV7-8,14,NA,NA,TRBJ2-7,TGTGCCAGCAGCCCTGGGCAGGGGGGCTACGAGCAGTACTTC,CASSPGQGGYEQYF
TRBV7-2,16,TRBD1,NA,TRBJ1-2,TGTGCCAGCAGCCCCCGCGGACAGGGGTTTACCTATGGCTACACCTTC,CASSPRGQGFTYGYTF
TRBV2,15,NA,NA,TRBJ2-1,TGTGCCAGCAGTGACGGAGGACTACCACGTGATGAGCAGTTCTTC,CASSDGGLPRDEQFF
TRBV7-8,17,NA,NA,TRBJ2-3,TGTGCCAGCAGCTTAGGGCTAGCAGTTACTAGCACAGATACGCAGTATTTT,CASSLGLAVTSTDTQYF
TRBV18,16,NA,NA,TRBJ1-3,TGTGCCAGCTCACCACCGTCGAGTTACTCTGGAAACACCATATATTTT,CASSPPSSYSGNTIYF
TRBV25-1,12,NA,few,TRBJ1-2,TGTGCCAGCAGTGGGGGGCCTACGGGCTACACCTTC,CASSGGPTGYTF
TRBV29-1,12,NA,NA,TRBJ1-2,TGCAGCGTTGATTTGGCTAACTATGGCTACACCTTC,CSVDLANYGYTF
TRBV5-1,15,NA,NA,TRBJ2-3,TGCGCCAGCAGCTTGGACGTGGGGGGTAAAGATACGCAGTATTTT,CASSLDVGGKDTQYF
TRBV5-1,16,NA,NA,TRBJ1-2,TGCGCCAGCAGCCCACCCTCAGGGATGCAAGTTGGTGGCTACACCTTC,CASSPPSGMQVGGYTF
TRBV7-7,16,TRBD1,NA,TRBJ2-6,TGTGCTATTCGGACAGGCCCGCTCTCTGGGGCCAACGTCCTGACTTTC,CAIRTGPLSGANVLTF
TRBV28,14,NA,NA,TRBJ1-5,TGTGCCAGCAGTTTAAGCCTCCCCAATCAGCCCCAGCATTTT,CASSLSLPNQPQHF
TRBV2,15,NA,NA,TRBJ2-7,TGTGCCAGCAGTGAAGAAGGGGTGAGACGCTACGAGCAGTACTTC,CASSEEGVRRYEQYF
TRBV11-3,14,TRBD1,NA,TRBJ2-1,TGTGCCAGTTCCGGGACAGGGGTTGACAATGAGCAGTTCTTC,CASSGTGVDNEQFF
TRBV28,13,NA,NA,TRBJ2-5,TGTGCCAGCAGTTTAGTGGGGCTGGAGACCCAGTACTTC,CASSLVGLETQYF
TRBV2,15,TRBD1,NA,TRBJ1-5,TGTGCCAGCAGCCAGACAGGGTTTAGCAATCAGCCCCAGCATTTT,CASSQTGFSNQPQHF
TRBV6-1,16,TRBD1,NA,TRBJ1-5,TGTGCCAGCAGCGAAAACAGGGGAAATAGCAATCAGCCCCAGCATTTT,CASSENRGNSNQPQHF
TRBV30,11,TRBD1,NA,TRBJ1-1,TGTGCCTCAACCGGGACAGTTAAAGCTTTCTTT,CASTGTVKAFF
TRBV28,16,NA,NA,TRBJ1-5,TGTGCCAGCCGGGATTGGGGACGGGGCGAGAATCAGCCCCAGCATTTT,CASRDWGRGENQPQHF
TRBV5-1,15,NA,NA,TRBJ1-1,TGCGCCAGCAGCTTGTCCGGGGGGTTGAACACTGAAGCTTTCTTT,CASSLSGGLNTEAFF
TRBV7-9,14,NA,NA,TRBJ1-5,TGTGCCAGCAGCCCGCTCGGGCCTAATCAGCCCCAGCATTTT,CASSPLGPNQPQHF
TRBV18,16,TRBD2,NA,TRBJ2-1,TGTGCCAGCTCACCTAGACTAGCGGGGGGGCACAATGAGCAGTTCTTC,CASSPRLAGGHNEQFF
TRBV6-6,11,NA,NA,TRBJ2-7,TGTGCCAGCAGGTTTGAGTACGAGCAGTACTTC,CASRFEYEQYF
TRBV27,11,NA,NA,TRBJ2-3,TGTGCCAGCAGTTCCCGAGATACGCAGTATTTT,CASSSRDTQYF
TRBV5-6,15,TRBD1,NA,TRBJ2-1,TGTGCCAGCAGCTACGGGACAGGAGCTCTAGTTGAGCAGTTCTTC,CASSYGTGALVEQFF
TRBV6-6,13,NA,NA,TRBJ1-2,TGTGCCAGCCGTCAAGACGGGAACTATGGCTACACCTTC,CASRQDGNYGYTF
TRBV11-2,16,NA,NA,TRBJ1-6,TGTGCCAGCAGCGCCTCGCCGGTACTAATTAATTCACCCCTCCACTTT,CASSASPVLINSPLHF
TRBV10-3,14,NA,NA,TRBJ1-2,TGTGCCATCAGTGAGGACAGGTTGGGCTATGGCTACACCTTC,CAISEDRLGYGYTF
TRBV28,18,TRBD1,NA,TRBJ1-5,TGTGCCAGCAGTCCCATCCCACAGGGGTTGATTGGCAATCAGCCCCAGCATTTT,CASSPIPQGLIGNQPQHF
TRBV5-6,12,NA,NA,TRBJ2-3,TGTGCCAGCAGCATCAGGACAGATACGCAGTATTTT,CASSIRTDTQYF
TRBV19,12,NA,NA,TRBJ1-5,TGTGCCAGTAGTATGGGATATCAGCCCCAGCATTTT,CASSMGYQPQHF
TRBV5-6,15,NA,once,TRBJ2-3,TGTGCCAGCAGCTTACCAAATCGCCCCACAGATACGCAGTATTTT,CASSLPNRPTDTQYF
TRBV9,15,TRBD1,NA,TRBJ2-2,TGTGCCAGCAGCGTAGGTGGGCAGGGGGACGGGGAGCTGTTTTTT,CASSVGGQGDGELFF
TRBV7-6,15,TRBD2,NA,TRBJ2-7,TGTGCCAGCAGCAGAGGGACTAGCGAGTCCTACGAGCAGTACTTC,CASSRGTSESYEQYF
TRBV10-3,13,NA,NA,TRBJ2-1,TGTGCCACCATCCTCAAGGTTGGGAATGAGCAGCTCTTC,CATILKVGNEQLF
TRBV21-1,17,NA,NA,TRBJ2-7,TGTGCCAGCAGCGTACGTAGAGGACAGGGACGCCCCTACGAGCAGTACTTC,CASSVRRGQGRPYEQYF
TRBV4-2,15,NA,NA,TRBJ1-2,TGTGCCAGCAGCCAAGACGCTCAAACTGGGTATGGCTACACCTTC,CASSQDAQTGYGYTF